These 8 T cell receptor beta chains were sequenced from one sample in a study of T cells in Graves' hyperthyroidism and ophthalmopathy. The TCR beta CDR3 regions underwent amplification using RNA transcripts as the source. A set of HTBI primers served as the primers for a first-round RT-PCR of the TCR CDR3. TCRdb passed the multiplex PCR reads through MiXCR, listing each CDR3 protein once. Here the sample spans approximately 710,000 distinct CDR3 sequences, about 18% being singletons. The sequenced sample consisted of blood. Source of these receptors: a man aged 50 to 59 with Graves' hyperthyroidism.

The DNA for the CDR3 is TGTGCCAGCAGTTACTTTTCGGGGGAGCAGTACTTC. Its protein is CASSYFSGEQYF. The J gene is TRBJ2-7, the V gene TRBV6-2 or TRBV6-3, with a tentative D call TRBD2 (5 bases). In germline, CDR1 is MNHEY, CDR2 SVGEGT. The CDR3 has 12 amino acids. V was trimmed by 1 base and J by 7 bases, leaving 8 bases between them.

The chain carries TRBV5-6 and TRBJ2-6, with 9 bases identical to TRBD1. Unmatched junction bases numbered 6, after V lost 2 bases and J lost 0 bases. CDR1 is SGHDT and CDR2 is YYEEEE in the germline V gene. The CDR3 has 18 amino acids. The CDR3, as DNA: TGTGCCAGCAGCTTTGGGACAGGGATTCTCTCTGGGGCCAACGTCCTGACTTTC. Protein sequence: CASSFGTGILSGANVLTF.

This clonotype was recorded a few times. This chain connects TRBV4-1 to TRBJ2-3; 15 nucleotides align to TRBD2. Germline trimming cut 3 bases from V and 4 bases from J; bases unmatched to any gene: 17. The CDR3 is 21 residues long. Germline V lookup: CDR1 MGHRA, CDR2 YSYEKL. The CDR3 DNA follows: TGCGCCAGCAGCCACGGCACGAAGTGGGGACTAGCGGGAGGCGGTCCAGATACGCAGTATTTT. Protein product: CASSHGTKWGLAGGGPDTQYF.

This clonotype appeared many times. The CDR3, as DNA: TGTGCCAGCAGCTACTCGGGACTAGCGGACTACGAGCAGTACTTC. Encoded protein: CASSYSGLADYEQYF. This rearrangement joins TRBV7-6 to TRBJ2-7, with 11 nucleotides matching TRBD2. The V gene end was trimmed by 4 bases and the J gene end by 3 bases; junction bases not matched to a gene: 5. Per the germline V gene, CDR1 is SGHVS and CDR2 is FNYEAQ. The CDR3 extends over 15 amino acids.

This clonotype has at least ten counts. This chain uses TRBV7-9 with TRBJ2-2, with 7 nucleotides matching TRBD2. The CDR3 totals 19 residues. Germline V CDR1 and CDR2: SEHNR, FQNEAQ (reference sequence). V lost 2 bases and J lost 0; bases outside the gene matches: 12. The CDR3 sequence: CASSLREDFSPANTGELFF. In nucleotides, the CDR3 is TGTGCCAGCAGCTTACGGGAGGACTTTTCCCCCGCGAACACCGGGGAGCTGTTTTTT. The whole variable domain, filled in from reference TRBV7-9 and TRBJ2-2, reads DTGVSQNPRHKITKRGQNVTFRCDPISEHNRLYWYRQTLGQGPEFLTYFQNEAQLEKSRLLSDRFSAERPKGSFSTLEIQRTEQGDSAMYLCASSLREDFSPANTGELFFGEGSRLTVL.

This clonotype was counted at least ten times. The chain joins TRBV12-3 or TRBV12-4 to TRBJ2-1; D possibly uses TRBD1 or TRBD2 (5 bases each). CDR3 length: 13 residues. Between the trimmed V and J ends, which lost 8 bases and 7 bases, there was a span of 15 bases. The CDR3 here is CASQEGPPNEQFF. The CDR3 nucleotides read TGTGCCAGCCAAGAGGGACCACCTAATGAGCAGTTCTTC.

The sample holds many counts of this clonotype. This chain uses TRBV6-5 with TRBJ2-6; no clear D gene. The CDR3 covers 15 residues. The germline CDR1 and CDR2 sequences are MNHEY and SVGAGI. With 1 base removed from V and 2 bases from J, the gap between germline ends came to 6 bases. The CDR3 DNA sequence: TGTGCCAGCAGTTACTTCCGGGCTGGGGCCAACGTCCTGACTTTC. It codes for CASSYFRAGANVLTF.

This clonotype was seen repeatedly, ten times or more. The V and J genes are TRBV24-1 and TRBJ2-1, with 14 positions matching TRBD2. With 3 bases clipped from V and 7 bases from J, the junction kept 10 bases outside the gene matches. The CDR3 runs 18 residues. CDR1 and CDR2 from the germline V gene are KGHDR and SFDVKD. The CDR3 DNA reads TGTGCCACCAGTGATCCTTTGACTAGCGGGAGGGCCGTTAATGAGCAGTTCTTC. This sequence encodes CATSDPLTSGRAVNEQFF.